Described below is a single T cell receptor beta chain sequence and its context. This entry is derived from a study of cytomegalovirus exposure and HLA in healthy donors. Germline V gives CDR1 SGHTA, CDR2 FQGNSA. V was clipped by 5 bases and J by 5 bases; unmatched bases: 5. The CDR3 sequence is 16 residues long. With 60 Vbeta and 13 Jbeta primers, the PCR was carried out. Using immunoSEQ multiplex PCR, the repertoire was profiled, and TCRdb retains in-frame clones only, with some absent. The sample holds under 100,000 clones, 63% seen once. The sequence was collected from a woman in her thirties or forties in good health and CMV-seropositive. The source material was PBMCs. The V and J genes are TRBV7-2 and TRBJ2-2, with TRBD2 matching 13 bases. The CDR3 sequence: CASSVGLAGATGELFF. Written as DNA, the CDR3 is TGTGCCAGCAGCGTCGGACTAGCGGGAGCGACCGGGGAGCTGTTTTTT.